This T cell receptor beta chain was identified in a study of molecular identifiers for immune sequencing clone quantification. General study points: Reports indicate spiked Jurkat TCR RNA from one cell could be found among about a million naive cells.

TCRdb passed the PCR reads through MiXCR, listing each CDR3 protein once. The top ten hold about 0.99% of the sample, which has around 20,000 distinct CDR3 sequences, roughly a sixth seen once. This clonotype was detected ten times or more. The target antigen is unknown. This TCR came from a human donor in good health. Some libraries in this study had Jurkat cell RNA spiked in. Sequenced input: naive CD8+ T cells from blood, with Jurkat cell RNA spiked in. Documented subset: FACS-sorted CD8+CD4-CCR7+CD45RA+ naive T cells.

The CDR3 DNA sequence: TGTGCCAGCAGTTACGGCGGTGGGACAGCGAACACCTATAATTCACCCCTCCACTTT. Translating gives CASSYGGGTANTYNSPLHF. The chain links TRBV6-5 to TRBJ1-6, with TRBD1 identical over 7 bases. With V trimmed by 2 bases and J by 2 bases, 12 bases remained unmatched. Per germline, CDR1 MNHEY and CDR2 SVGAGI. CDR3 length: 19 residues.